The 28 T cell receptor beta chains reported below all come from one sample, sequenced in a study of PD-1 blockade in classical Hodgkin lymphoma. Time point in this sample: newly diagnosed, previously untreated cHL patient sample. Magnetic negative selection of thawed PBMCs was the method by which CD4+ T cells were purified. Some clones are missing from TCRdb's copy, which holds only in-frame ones; the method was immunoSEQ multiplex PCR. Of around 16,000 clones in the sample, about 90% were seen once. Sequenced input: CD4+ T cells from blood. These receptor sequences come from a human donor with classical Hodgkin lymphoma.

The chain couples TRBV7-2 to TRBJ2-7, with unresolved D. CDR3 length: 14 amino acids. Germline CDR1 and CDR2: SGHTA and FQGNSA. The germline V and J ends were trimmed by 5 bases and 0 bases, with 11 bases remaining between them. CDR3 loop: CASSPDRFSYEQYF. As DNA, the CDR3 is TGTGCCAGCAGCCCCGACCGATTCTCCTACGAGCAGTACTTC.

The V and J genes are TRBV27 and TRBJ2-5; TRBD1 matches 9 bases. Germline lookup yields CDR1 MNHEY and CDR2 SMNVEV (reference sequence). After removal of 5 bases from V and 5 bases from J, the junction contained 9 bases not matched to a gene. The CDR3 loop spans 15 amino acids. CDR3: CASSPWTGEGETQYF. The CDR3 bases are TGTGCCAGCAGTCCTTGGACAGGGGAGGGGGAGACCCAGTACTTC.

The chain joins TRBV11-3 to TRBJ2-2; D uncertain. The CDR3 sequence is 15 residues long. Per the germline V gene, CDR1 is SGHNT and CDR2 is YENEEA. V was pared by 3 bases and J by 4 bases, with 12 bases between. The CDR3 spells CASSFAGRFTGELFF. The CDR3 nucleotides are TGTGCCAGCAGCTTTGCTGGACGGTTCACCGGGGAGCTGTTTTTT.

The V call is TRBV14, the J call TRBJ2-6; TRBD1 or TRBD2 may be the D gene (5 bases each). CDR3 length: 19 amino acids. Trimming left V 1 base short and J 0 bases short, with 16 bases between. CDR1 is SGHDN and CDR2 is FVKESK in the germline V gene. The CDR3 sequence is CASSQVFPGPSSGANVLTF. In nucleotides, the CDR3 is TGTGCCAGCAGCCAAGTCTTTCCGGGACCCAGCTCTGGGGCCAACGTCCTGACTTTC.

This clone was recorded a few times. This chain joins TRBV27 and TRBJ1-5, with 7 bases lining up with TRBD1. The germline gives CDR1 MNHEY, CDR2 SMNVEV (reference sequence). The CDR3 covers 16 residues. V shed 5 bases, J shed 2 bases, and the junction held 9 bases outside the gene matches. CDR3 DNA: TGTGCCAGCAGTACAAACCAGGGGGTCGGCAATCAGCCCCAGCATTTT. Translated, it gives CASSTNQGVGNQPQHF.

This sequence joins TRBV5-5 and TRBJ1-1; D is possibly TRBD1 (6 bases). Germline lookup yields CDR1 SGHKS and CDR2 YYEKEE (reference sequence). The CDR3 loop spans 12 amino acids. V lost 2 bases, J lost 7 bases, and 9 bases lay in between. For the CDR3, the DNA is TGTGCCAGCAGCTTAACAGGGAATGAAGCTTTCTTT. Its protein is CASSLTGNEAFF.

The V gene is TRBV6-1, the J gene TRBJ1-1; no clear D. Germline-derived CDR1 and CDR2 are MNHNS and SASEGT. The CDR3 contains 14 residues. The V gene lost 2 bases and the J gene lost 4 bases, with 11 bases spanning the gap. The DNA for the CDR3 is TGTGCCAGCAGTGAATTCCAGGTTAGCACTGAAGCTTTCTTT. This encodes CASSEFQVSTEAFF.

V is TRBV19 and J is TRBJ2-7, with TRBD2 matching over 7 bases. J lost 0 bases, V lost 7 bases, and 6 bases had no gene match. The CDR3 extends over 14 amino acids. Germline assignment: CDR1 LNHDA and CDR2 SQIVND (reference sequence). The CDR3 is CASTQRDGSYEQYF. DNA for the CDR3: TGTGCCAGTACCCAGCGGGACGGCTCCTACGAGCAGTACTTC.

V is TRBV7-3 and J is TRBJ2-6; TRBD2 agrees at 7 bases. The CDR3 covers 18 residues. Germline CDR1 SGHTA, CDR2 FQGTGA. The V segment lost 2 bases and the J segment 3 bases; nucleotides outside the gene matches: 10. The CDR3 DNA follows: TGTGCCAGCAGCTTATCAGTGGGAGGGCCTGGTGGGGCCAACGTCCTGACTTTC. It codes for CASSLSVGGPGGANVLTF.

This clone has more than one count but fewer than ten. V usage is TRBV19 and J usage is TRBJ1-5; D unresolved. Germline CDR1 is LNHDA and CDR2 is SQIVND (reference sequence). The CDR3 loop spans 15 amino acids. V was pared by 6 bases and J by 0 bases, with 12 bases between. The CDR3 region is CASRIGLISNQPQHF. The CDR3 DNA reads as TGTGCCAGTAGGATCGGACTAATTAGCAATCAGCCCCAGCATTTT.

The chain combines TRBV10-1 with TRBJ1-1; D gene ambiguous. The V gene lost 3 bases and the J gene lost 1 base, with 9 bases spanning the gap. This CDR3 has 14 residues. Per the germline V gene, CDR1 is WNHNN and CDR2 is SYGVQD (reference sequence). The CDR3 coding sequence is TGCGCCAGCAGTGACGGGAAAGGGAACACTGAAGCTTTCTTT. As protein: CASSDGKGNTEAFF.

This clone was seen once. The CDR3 DNA follows: TGTGCCAGCAGTGAGACGGGACAAAGGTACGAGCAGTACTTC. It yields the protein CASSETGQRYEQYF. J is TRBJ2-7 and V is TRBV25-1; D might be TRBD1 (6 bases). In germline, CDR1 is MGHDK, CDR2 SYGVNS. The ends were cut back, 3 bases at V and 4 bases at J, with 13 bases in the middle. This CDR3 has 14 amino acids.

This chain joins TRBV6-1 and TRBJ2-7; 7 nucleotides match TRBD1. In germline, CDR1 is MNHNS, CDR2 SASEGT. J gave up 2 bases and V 5 bases, and 6 bases lay outside the gene matches. CDR3 length equals 14 residues. The CDR3 DNA reads TGTGCCAGCAGTTTGGACAGGTCAGCCTACGAGCAGTACTTC. Translated: CASSLDRSAYEQYF.

In DNA, the CDR3 is TGTGCCAGCAGCTTTCTCGGGACAGGGATAGAGACCCAGTACTTC. It is translated as CASSFLGTGIETQYF. The rearrangement joins TRBV7-9 to TRBJ2-5; 9 bases agree with TRBD1. V trimming: 3 bases; J trimming: 4 bases; junction bases outside the gene matches: 6. Germline CDR1 and CDR2: SEHNR and FQNEAQ (reference sequence). The CDR3 has 15 amino acids.

This chain connects TRBV11-3 to TRBJ2-3; the D is unclear. V lost 1 base and J lost 4, with 9 bases in between. CDR1 is SGHNT, CDR2 YENEEA, per germline. The length of the CDR3 is 14 residues. CDR3 sequence: CASSLGGRSDTQYF. CDR3 coding DNA: TGTGCCAGCAGCTTAGGTGGTAGGTCAGATACGCAGTATTTT.

The J gene is TRBJ1-6, the V gene TRBV14, with no clear D. Germline V CDR1 and CDR2: SGHDN, FVKESK. The V gene lost 1 base and the J gene lost 7 bases, with 11 bases spanning the gap. The CDR3 runs 15 residues. CDR3: CASSQVNGWNSPLHF. CDR3 DNA: TGTGCCAGCAGCCAAGTGAACGGGTGGAATTCACCCCTCCACTTT.

V usage is TRBV6-5 and J usage is TRBJ2-7, with D unclear. This CDR3 contains 12 residues. Germline CDR1 and CDR2: MNHEY and SVGAGI. The V end was cut by 5 bases, the J end by 0 bases, with 5 bases between. The chain's CDR3 is CASSGTSYEQYF. Here the CDR3 DNA reads TGTGCCAGCAGTGGAACCTCCTACGAGCAGTACTTC.

In DNA form, the CDR3 reads TGTGCCAGCAGTGAAATATCCCTGGGCCGGGTAAATACCCAGTACTTC. It codes for CASSEISLGRVNTQYF. This sequence joins TRBV6-1 and TRBJ2-5; D gene uncertain. The CDR3 is made up of 16 amino acids. Trimming took off 2 bases at V and 8 bases at J, with 21 bases between the two ends. CDR1 is MNHNS, CDR2 SASEGT, per germline.

This clone was found once. The genes are TRBV5-6 and TRBJ2-5; 11 bases line up with TRBD2. Germline V gene lookup returns CDR1 SGHDT and CDR2 YYEEEE. This CDR3 region has 16 residues. V shed 4 bases and J 3 bases; nucleotides not matched to a gene: 8. The CDR3 sequence is CASSREPGLAEETQYF. DNA of the CDR3: TGTGCCAGCAGCCGGGAGCCGGGACTAGCGGAAGAGACCCAGTACTTC.

The CDR3 DNA follows: TGTGCCAGCAGCTTGGGGAAGGGTGAGCAGTTCTTC. Protein: CASSLGKGEQFF. This rearrangement joins TRBV7-9 to TRBJ2-1; D remains ambiguous. The CDR3 spans 12 residues. With 3 bases removed from V and 9 bases from J, the gap between germline ends came to 9 bases. Germline V CDR1 and CDR2: SEHNR, FQNEAQ (reference sequence).

CDR3 sequence reads: CASSLVNAGAYEQYF. CDR3 DNA sequence: TGTGCCAGCAGCTTAGTTAACGCAGGGGCCTACGAGCAGTACTTC. This sequence joins TRBV7-8 and TRBJ2-7, with TRBD1 as a possible D gene (6 bases). Germline V gene sequence: CDR1 SGHVS, CDR2 FQNEAQ. V dropped 1 base and J dropped 2 bases, with 12 bases sitting between them. The CDR3 is made up of 15 amino acids. The full variable domain, rest sourced from reference TRBV7-8 and TRBJ2-7, is GAGVSQSPRYKVAKRGQDVALRCDPISGHVSLFWYQQALGQGPEFLTYFQNEAQLDKSGLPSDRFFAERPEGSVSTLKIQRTQQEDSAVYLCASSLVNAGAYEQYFGPGTRLTVT.

The V gene is TRBV7-8, the J gene TRBJ1-5; D not certain. Trimming pared 1 base from V and 1 base from J, leaving 8 bases between. The CDR3 covers 15 residues. Germline CDR1 is SGHVS and CDR2 is FQNEAQ. The CDR3 nucleotides read TGTGCCAGCAGCTTAGGGGAAGTGAGCAATCAGCCCCAGCATTTT. Residues: CASSLGEVSNQPQHF.

The rearrangement joins TRBV7-2 to TRBJ1-2, with D unresolved. Germline loops: CDR1 SGHTA, CDR2 FQGNSA. Trimming cost V 0 bases and J 4 bases, with 6 bases left between them. The CDR3 is 13 residues long. Here the CDR3 DNA reads TGTGCCAGCAGCTTAGCACTGCCCTATGGCTACACCTTC. Its translation: CASSLALPYGYTF.

The rearrangement uses TRBV28 and TRBJ1-3; D remains unclear. CDR1 and CDR2 from the germline V gene are MDHEN and SYDVKM. The CDR3 runs to 15 residues. V lost 3 bases and J lost 4, with 13 bases in between. CDR3 in amino acids: CASSFVTGSGNTIYF. Written as DNA, the CDR3 is TGTGCCAGCAGTTTTGTAACGGGCTCGGGAAACACCATATATTTT.

The J gene is TRBJ2-2, the V gene TRBV6-5; D not certain. The germline V and J ends were trimmed by 1 base and 7 bases, with 7 bases remaining between them. The CDR3 runs 13 residues. Germline V CDR1 and CDR2: MNHEY, SVGAGI. CDR3 loop: CASSYYKGGELFF. Here the CDR3 DNA reads TGTGCCAGCAGTTACTATAAGGGCGGGGAGCTGTTTTTT.

The rearrangement links TRBV5-1 to TRBJ2-1, with D unclear. The V and J ends lost 0 bases and 8 bases respectively, with 3 bases between them. This CDR3 is built from 11 residues. Per germline, CDR1 SGHRS and CDR2 YFSETQ. The CDR3 nucleotides read TGCGCCAGCAGCTTGGTGGATGAGCAGTTCTTC. Translation gives CASSLVDEQFF.

The CDR3 region is CASSLGGQPNQPQHF. In DNA, the CDR3 is TGTGCCAGCAGTTTGGGGGGGCAGCCAAATCAGCCCCAGCATTTT. The chain joins TRBV27 to TRBJ1-5; D is perhaps TRBD1 (6 bases). This CDR3 has 15 residues. Germline CDR1 is MNHEY and CDR2 is SMNVEV (reference sequence). V lost 3 bases to trimming and J lost 4 bases, with 13 bases between them.

V is TRBV7-6 and J is TRBJ2-7; no firm D call. The CDR3 totals 13 residues. V was trimmed by 0 bases and J by 0 bases, leaving 3 bases between them. Germline V gene sequence: CDR1 SGHVS, CDR2 FNYEAQ. The CDR3 loop is CASSLADSYEQYF. The CDR3 nucleotides read TGTGCCAGCAGCTTAGCGGACTCCTACGAGCAGTACTTC.